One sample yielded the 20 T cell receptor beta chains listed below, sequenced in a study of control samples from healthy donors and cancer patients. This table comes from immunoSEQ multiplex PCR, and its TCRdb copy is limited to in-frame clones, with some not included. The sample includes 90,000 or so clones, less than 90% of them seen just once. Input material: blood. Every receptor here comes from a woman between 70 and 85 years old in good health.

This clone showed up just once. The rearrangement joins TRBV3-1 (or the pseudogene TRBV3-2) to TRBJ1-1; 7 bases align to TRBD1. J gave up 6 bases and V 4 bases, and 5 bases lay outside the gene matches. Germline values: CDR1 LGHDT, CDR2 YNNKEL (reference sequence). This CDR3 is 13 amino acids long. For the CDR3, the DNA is TGTGCCAGCAGCCCGGACAGGTACTCTGAAGCTTTCTTT. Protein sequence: CASSPDRYSEAFF.

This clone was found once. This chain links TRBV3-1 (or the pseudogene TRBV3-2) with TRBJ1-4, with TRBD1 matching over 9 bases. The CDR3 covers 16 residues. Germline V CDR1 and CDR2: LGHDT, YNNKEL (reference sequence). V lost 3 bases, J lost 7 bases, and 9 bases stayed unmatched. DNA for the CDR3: TGTGCCAGCAGCCATCTCCGGACAGGGGAGGTTGAAAAACTGTTTTTT. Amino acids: CASSHLRTGEVEKLFF.

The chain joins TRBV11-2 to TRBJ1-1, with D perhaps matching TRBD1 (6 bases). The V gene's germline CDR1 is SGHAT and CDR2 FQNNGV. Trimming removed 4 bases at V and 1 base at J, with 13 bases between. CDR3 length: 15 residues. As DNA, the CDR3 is TGTGCCAGCAGCTCGACAGGAGCGACGAACACTGAAGCTTTCTTT. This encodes CASSSTGATNTEAFF.

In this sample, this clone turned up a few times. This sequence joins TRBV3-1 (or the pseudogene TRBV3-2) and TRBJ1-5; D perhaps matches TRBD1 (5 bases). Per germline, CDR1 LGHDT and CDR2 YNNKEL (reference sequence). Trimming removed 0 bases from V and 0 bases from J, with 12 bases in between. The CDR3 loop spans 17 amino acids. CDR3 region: CASSQDHRSYSNQPQHF. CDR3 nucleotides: TGTGCCAGCAGCCAAGATCACAGGAGCTATAGCAATCAGCCCCAGCATTTT.

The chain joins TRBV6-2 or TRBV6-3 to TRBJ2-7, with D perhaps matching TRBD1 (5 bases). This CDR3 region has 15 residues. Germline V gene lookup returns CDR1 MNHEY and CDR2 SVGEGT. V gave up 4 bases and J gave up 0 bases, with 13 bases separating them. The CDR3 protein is CASSWGNRNSYEQYF. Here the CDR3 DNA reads TGTGCCAGCAGTTGGGGAAACAGGAACTCCTACGAGCAGTACTTC.

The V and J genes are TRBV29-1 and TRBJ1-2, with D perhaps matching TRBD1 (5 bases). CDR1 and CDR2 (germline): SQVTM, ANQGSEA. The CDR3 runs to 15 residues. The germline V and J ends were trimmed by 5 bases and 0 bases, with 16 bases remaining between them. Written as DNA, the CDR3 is TGCAGCGTTTCCGGGGGAGTCGATGCTAACTATGGCTACACCTTC. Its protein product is CSVSGGVDANYGYTF.

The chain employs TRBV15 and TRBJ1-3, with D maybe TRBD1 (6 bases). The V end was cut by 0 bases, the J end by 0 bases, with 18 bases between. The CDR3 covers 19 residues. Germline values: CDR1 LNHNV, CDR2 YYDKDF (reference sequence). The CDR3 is CATSRERRTGLSSGNTIYF. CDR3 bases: TGTGCCACCAGCAGAGAGAGGCGTACAGGGCTGAGCTCTGGAAACACCATATATTTT. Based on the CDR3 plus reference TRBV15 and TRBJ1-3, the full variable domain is DAMVIQNPRYQVTQFGKPVTLSCSQTLNHNVMYWYQQKSSQAPKLLFHYYDKDFNNEADTPDNFQSRRPNTSFCFLDIRSPGLGDTAMYLCATSRERRTGLSSGNTIYFGEGSWLTVV.

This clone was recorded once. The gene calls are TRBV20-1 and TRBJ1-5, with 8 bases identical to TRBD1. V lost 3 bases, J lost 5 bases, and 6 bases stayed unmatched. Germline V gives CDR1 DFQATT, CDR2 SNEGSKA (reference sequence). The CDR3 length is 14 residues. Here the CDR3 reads CSASSGGADQPQHF. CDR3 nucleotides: TGCAGTGCTAGTTCAGGGGGCGCGGATCAGCCCCAGCATTTT.

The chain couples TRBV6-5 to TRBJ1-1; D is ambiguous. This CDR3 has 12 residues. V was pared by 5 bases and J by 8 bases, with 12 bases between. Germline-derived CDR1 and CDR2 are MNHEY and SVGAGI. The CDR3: CASSPLLREAFF. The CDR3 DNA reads TGTGCCAGCAGTCCCCTTCTCAGAGAAGCTTTCTTT.

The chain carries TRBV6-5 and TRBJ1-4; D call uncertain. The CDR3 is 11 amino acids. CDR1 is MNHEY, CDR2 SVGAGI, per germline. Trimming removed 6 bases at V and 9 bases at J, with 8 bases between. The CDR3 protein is CASSPGKKLFF. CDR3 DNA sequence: TGTGCCAGCAGCCCCGGAAAAAAACTGTTTTTT.

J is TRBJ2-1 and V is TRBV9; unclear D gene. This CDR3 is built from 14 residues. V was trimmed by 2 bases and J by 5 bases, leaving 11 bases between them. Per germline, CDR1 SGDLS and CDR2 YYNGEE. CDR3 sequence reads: CASSVEVEDNEQFF. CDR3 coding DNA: TGTGCCAGCAGCGTTGAGGTTGAGGACAATGAGCAGTTCTTC. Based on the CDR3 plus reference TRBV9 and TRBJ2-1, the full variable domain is DSGVTQTPKHLITATGQRVTLRCSPRSGDLSVYWYQQSLDQGLQFLIQYYNGEERAKGNILERFSAQQFPDLHSELNLSSLELGDSALYFCASSVEVEDNEQFFGPGTRLTVL.

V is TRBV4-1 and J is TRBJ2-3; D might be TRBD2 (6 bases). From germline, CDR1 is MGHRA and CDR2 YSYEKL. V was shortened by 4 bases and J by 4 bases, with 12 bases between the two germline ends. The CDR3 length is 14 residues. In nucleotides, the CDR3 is TGCGCCAGCAGCCTCCGGGACTTATCAGATACGCAGTATTTT. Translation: CASSLRDLSDTQYF.

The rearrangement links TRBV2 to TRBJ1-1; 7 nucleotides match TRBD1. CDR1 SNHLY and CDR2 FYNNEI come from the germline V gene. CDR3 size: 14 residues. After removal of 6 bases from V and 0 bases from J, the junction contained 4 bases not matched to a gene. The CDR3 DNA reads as TGTGCCAGCAGAAAGGACAGGATGAACACTGAAGCTTTCTTT. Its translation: CASRKDRMNTEAFF.

Here the CDR3 reads CASSVEGGRFNEQFF. CDR3 coding DNA: TGTGCCAGCAGCGTAGAAGGCGGGAGGTTTAATGAGCAGTTCTTC. The chain has TRBV9 and TRBJ2-1, with 8 bases that match TRBD2. The CDR3 loop spans 15 amino acids. CDR1 is SGDLS and CDR2 is YYNGEE in the germline V gene. The V segment lost 0 bases and the J segment 7 bases; nucleotides outside the gene matches: 6. Variable domain in full (rest from reference TRBV9 and TRBJ2-1): DSGVTQTPKHLITATGQRVTLRCSPRSGDLSVYWYQQSLDQGLQFLIQYYNGEERAKGNILERFSAQQFPDLHSELNLSSLELGDSALYFCASSVEGGRFNEQFFGPGTRLTVL.

The chain's CDR3 is CASSLVAGLYNEQFF. The CDR3 coding sequence is TGTGCCAGCAGCTTAGTAGCGGGACTCTACAATGAGCAGTTCTTC. The rearrangement uses TRBV5-6 and TRBJ2-1, with 8 bases fitting TRBD2. The CDR3 extends over 15 amino acids. J gave up 3 bases and V 2 bases, and 4 bases lay outside the gene matches. Germline V lookup: CDR1 SGHDT, CDR2 YYEEEE. Filled out from reference TRBV5-6 and TRBJ2-1, the complete variable domain reads DAGVTQSPTHLIKTRGQQVTLRCSPKSGHDTVSWYQQALGQGPQFIFQYYEEEERQRGNFPDRFSGHQFPNYSSELNVNALLLGDSALYLCASSLVAGLYNEQFFGPGTRLTVL.

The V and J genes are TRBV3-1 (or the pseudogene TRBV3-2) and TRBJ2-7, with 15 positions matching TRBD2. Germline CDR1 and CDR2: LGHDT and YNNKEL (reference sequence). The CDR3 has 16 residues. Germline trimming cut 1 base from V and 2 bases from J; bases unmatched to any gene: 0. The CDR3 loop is CASSQGTSGGAYEQYF. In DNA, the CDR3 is TGTGCCAGCAGCCAAGGGACTAGCGGGGGGGCCTACGAGCAGTACTTC.

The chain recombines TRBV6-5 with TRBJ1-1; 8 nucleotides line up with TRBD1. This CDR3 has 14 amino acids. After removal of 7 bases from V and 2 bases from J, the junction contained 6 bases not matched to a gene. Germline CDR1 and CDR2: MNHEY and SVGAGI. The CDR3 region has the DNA TGTGCCAGCAACCTGGACAGGGTTAACACTGAAGCTTTCTTT. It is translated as CASNLDRVNTEAFF.

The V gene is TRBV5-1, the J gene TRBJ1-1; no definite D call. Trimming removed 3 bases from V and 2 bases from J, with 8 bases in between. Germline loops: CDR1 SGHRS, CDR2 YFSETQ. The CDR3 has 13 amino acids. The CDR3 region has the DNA TGCGCCAGCAGCTCTGACCCCAACACTGAAGCTTTCTTT. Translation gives CASSSDPNTEAFF.

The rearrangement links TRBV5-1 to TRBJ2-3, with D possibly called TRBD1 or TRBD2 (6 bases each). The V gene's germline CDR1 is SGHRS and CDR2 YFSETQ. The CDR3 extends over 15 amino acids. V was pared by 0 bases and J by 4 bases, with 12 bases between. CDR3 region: CASSLATGAADTQYF. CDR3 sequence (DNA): TGCGCCAGCAGCTTGGCCACGGGGGCGGCAGATACGCAGTATTTT.

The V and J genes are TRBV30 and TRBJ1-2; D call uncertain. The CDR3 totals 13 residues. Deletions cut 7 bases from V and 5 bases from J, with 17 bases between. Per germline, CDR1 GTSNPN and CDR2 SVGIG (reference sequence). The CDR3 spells CALSSGSFYGYTF. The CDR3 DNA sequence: TGTGCCTTGTCCTCCGGGAGCTTTTATGGCTACACCTTC.